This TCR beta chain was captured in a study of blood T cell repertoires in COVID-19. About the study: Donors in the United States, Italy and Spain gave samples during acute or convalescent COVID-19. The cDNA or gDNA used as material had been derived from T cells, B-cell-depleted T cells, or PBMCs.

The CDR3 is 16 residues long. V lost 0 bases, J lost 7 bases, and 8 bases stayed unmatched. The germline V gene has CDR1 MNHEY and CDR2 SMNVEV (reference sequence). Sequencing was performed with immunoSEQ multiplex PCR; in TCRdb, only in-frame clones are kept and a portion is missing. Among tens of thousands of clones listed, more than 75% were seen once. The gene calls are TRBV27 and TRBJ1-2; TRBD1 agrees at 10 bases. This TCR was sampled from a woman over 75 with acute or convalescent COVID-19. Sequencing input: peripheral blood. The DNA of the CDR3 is TGTGCCAGCAGTTTATCGAGTGACAGGGGGCTTAGTGGCTACACCTTC. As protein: CASSLSSDRGLSGYTF.